These T cell receptor beta chains were read from a single sample in a study of T cells in Graves' hyperthyroidism and ophthalmopathy. TCRdb itself ran the multiplex PCR reads through MiXCR, one entry per CDR3 protein. The table lists nearly 600,000 distinct CDR3 sequences, roughly 13% of them singletons. The sequencing sample was made of blood. Receptor source: a woman between 25 and 40 years old with Graves' hyperthyroidism that later progressed to Graves' ophthalmopathy. Each CDR3 is given with its conserved first and last residue. A D gene is named only where the DNA matches it firmly. Only some rows state a clone size, as once, few, many or a class for expanded clones.

abundance: .; j_gene: TRBJ2-2; v_gene: TRBV7-8; d_gene: TRBD1; CDR3nt: TGTGCCAGCAGCTCGTCGGACAGGGCGGGTGGTCCCGGGGAGCTGTTTTTT; CDR3aa: CASSSSDRAGGPGELFF
abundance: .; j_gene: TRBJ2-7; v_gene: TRBV20-1; d_gene: .; CDR3nt: TGCAGTGCCCCGGGAGCCCAGAGACCCTACGAGCAGTACTTC; CDR3aa: CSAPGAQRPYEQYF
abundance: many; j_gene: TRBJ2-7; v_gene: TRBV7-3; d_gene: .; CDR3nt: TGTGCCAGCAGCTTAAGACCGAATGACAGGGAGCAGTACTTC; CDR3aa: CASSLRPNDREQYF
abundance: few; j_gene: TRBJ2-3; v_gene: TRBV6-1; d_gene: .; CDR3nt: TGTGCCACCGGACCCGGGGATACGCAGTATTTT; CDR3aa: CATGPGDTQYF
abundance: .; j_gene: TRBJ1-2; v_gene: TRBV12-3/TRBV12-4; d_gene: .; CDR3nt: TGTGCCAGCAGTCCCCCGGGTAGGGAGGATGACTACACCTTC; CDR3aa: CASSPPGREDDYTF
abundance: .; j_gene: TRBJ1-1; v_gene: TRBV29-1; d_gene: .; CDR3nt: TGCAGCGGCCGAGTGAGGGTGGGGGACACTGAAGCTTTCTTT; CDR3aa: CSGRVRVGDTEAFF
abundance: few; j_gene: TRBJ2-6; v_gene: TRBV19; d_gene: .; CDR3nt: TGTGCCAGTAGTATAGGAGGGGTCGTCTCTGGGGCCAACGTCCTGACTTTC; CDR3aa: CASSIGGVVSGANVLTF
abundance: many; j_gene: TRBJ1-1; v_gene: TRBV27; d_gene: .; CDR3nt: TGTGCCAGCACCCGGGGGGGTTGGACTGAAGCTTTCTTT; CDR3aa: CASTRGGWTEAFF
abundance: .; j_gene: TRBJ2-3; v_gene: TRBV6-1; d_gene: TRBD2; CDR3nt: TGTGCCAGCAGAGAGGGACTAGACACAGATACGCAGTATTTT; CDR3aa: CASREGLDTDTQYF
abundance: .; j_gene: TRBJ2-3; v_gene: TRBV7-3; d_gene: TRBD1; CDR3nt: TGTGCCAGCAGCATTCAGGGGGAGACCCATACGCAGTATTTT; CDR3aa: CASSIQGETHTQYF
abundance: few; j_gene: TRBJ1-3; v_gene: TRBV6-1; d_gene: .; CDR3nt: TGTGCCAGCAGGGGGCTAGGAATCCGGGAAGCCCATTTCTCTGGAAACACCATATATTTT; CDR3aa: CASRGLGIREAHFSGNTIYF
abundance: few; j_gene: TRBJ1-4; v_gene: TRBV7-9; d_gene: .; CDR3nt: TGTGCCAGCACCCCGACGGGGTGGACTGCAACTAATGAAAAACTGTTTTTT; CDR3aa: CASTPTGWTATNEKLFF
abundance: .; j_gene: TRBJ1-5; v_gene: TRBV15; d_gene: .; CDR3nt: TGTGCCACCAGCAGAGACGAGGGGGTCGGGGGGCCCCAGCATTTT; CDR3aa: CATSRDEGVGGPQHF
abundance: .; j_gene: TRBJ2-1; v_gene: TRBV7-9; d_gene: .; CDR3nt: TGTGCCAGCAGCTTAGCGGGAGACCCCAATGAGCAGTTCTTC; CDR3aa: CASSLAGDPNEQFF
abundance: many; j_gene: TRBJ2-2; v_gene: TRBV6-1; d_gene: .; CDR3nt: TGTGCCAGCAGCAACAGGGTAGACGGGGAGCTGTTTTTT; CDR3aa: CASSNRVDGELFF
abundance: .; j_gene: TRBJ2-1; v_gene: TRBV27; d_gene: .; CDR3nt: TGTGCCAGCAGTTTAATTCCGGGTTTCAATGAGCAGTTCTTC; CDR3aa: CASSLIPGFNEQFF
abundance: .; j_gene: TRBJ1-6; v_gene: TRBV30; d_gene: TRBD1; CDR3nt: TGTGCCTTGAGCCGGGACAGCCTTAATTCACCCCTCCACTTT; CDR3aa: CALSRDSLNSPLHF
abundance: many; j_gene: TRBJ1-4; v_gene: TRBV12-3/TRBV12-4; d_gene: .; CDR3nt: TGTGCCAGCAGTCGGGACGGACGCAATGAAAAACTGTTTTTT; CDR3aa: CASSRDGRNEKLFF
abundance: few; j_gene: TRBJ1-5; v_gene: TRBV24-1; d_gene: .; CDR3nt: TGTGCCACGCAGGGGACACCGTATAGCAATCAGCCCCAGCATTTT; CDR3aa: CATQGTPYSNQPQHF
abundance: few; j_gene: TRBJ2-4; v_gene: TRBV6-5; d_gene: TRBD2; CDR3nt: TGTGCCAGCAGTTCTAGCGGCATAGCCAAAAACATTCAGTACTTC; CDR3aa: CASSSSGIAKNIQYF
abundance: many; j_gene: TRBJ2-1; v_gene: TRBV10-3; d_gene: TRBD1; CDR3nt: TGTGCCGCGACAGGGGTAGTTTACAATGAGCAGTTCTTC; CDR3aa: CAATGVVYNEQFF
abundance: many; j_gene: TRBJ2-1; v_gene: TRBV7-8; d_gene: .; CDR3nt: TGTGCCAGCAGCGGACCCGGGACACTAAATGAGCAGTTCTTC; CDR3aa: CASSGPGTLNEQFF
abundance: many; j_gene: TRBJ2-6; v_gene: TRBV2; d_gene: .; CDR3nt: TGTGCCAGCAGTTCGACAGCAGGGGCCAACGTCCTGACTTTC; CDR3aa: CASSSTAGANVLTF
abundance: many; j_gene: TRBJ2-7; v_gene: TRBV25-1; d_gene: TRBD1; CDR3nt: TGTGCCAGCAGTGGCCCCCCAGGGACAGGGGCCACCGGGACCAGGCGCGAGCAGTACTTC; CDR3aa: CASSGPPGTGATGTRREQYF
abundance: many; j_gene: TRBJ1-3; v_gene: TRBV18; d_gene: .; CDR3nt: TGTGCCAGCTCGCGGGACAGAAACACCATATATTTT; CDR3aa: CASSRDRNTIYF
abundance: .; j_gene: TRBJ2-2; v_gene: TRBV3-1; d_gene: .; CDR3nt: TGTGCCAGCAGCCATGGTAACACCGGGGAGCTGTTTTTT; CDR3aa: CASSHGNTGELFF
abundance: many; j_gene: TRBJ2-1; v_gene: TRBV7-2; d_gene: .; CDR3nt: TGTGCCAGCAGCTTCCTAGGGGCTGATGAGCAGTTCTTC; CDR3aa: CASSFLGADEQFF
abundance: few; j_gene: TRBJ2-7; v_gene: TRBV6-4; d_gene: .; CDR3nt: TGTGCCAGCTCCCCTGTGGCGGGTTTGCCCTCCTACGAGCAGTACTTC; CDR3aa: CASSPVAGLPSYEQYF
abundance: many; j_gene: TRBJ2-2; v_gene: TRBV3-1; d_gene: TRBD1; CDR3nt: TGTGCCAGCAGCCCCGGGACAGGGAAGATGTTTTTT; CDR3aa: CASSPGTGKMFF
abundance: many; j_gene: TRBJ2-7; v_gene: TRBV20-1; d_gene: TRBD1; CDR3nt: TGCAGTGCCGCTGGACAGGTCTACGAGCAGTACTTC; CDR3aa: CSAAGQVYEQYF
abundance: many; j_gene: TRBJ2-1; v_gene: TRBV5-1; d_gene: TRBD2; CDR3nt: TGCGCCAGCAGCTTGGGGGCGGGAGGGGCTGCGGGTGAGCAGTTCTTC; CDR3aa: CASSLGAGGAAGEQFF
abundance: many; j_gene: TRBJ2-3; v_gene: TRBV14; d_gene: .; CDR3nt: TGTGCCAGCAGCCCCTGGTCATGGGGCACAGATACGCAGTATTTT; CDR3aa: CASSPWSWGTDTQYF
abundance: few; j_gene: TRBJ2-2; v_gene: TRBV30; d_gene: TRBD2; CDR3nt: TGTGCCTGGACTCCGTCTAGCGGGAGTCGGACCGGGGAGCTGTTTTTT; CDR3aa: CAWTPSSGSRTGELFF
abundance: many; j_gene: TRBJ2-1; v_gene: TRBV12-3/TRBV12-4; d_gene: TRBD1; CDR3nt: TGTGCCAGCAGCCTACCGGGACAGGGTCTCGTGGGGCAGTTCTTC; CDR3aa: CASSLPGQGLVGQFF
abundance: many; j_gene: TRBJ2-5; v_gene: TRBV3-1; d_gene: TRBD2; CDR3nt: TGTGCCAGCAGCCCAGAGGGACTAGCGGTCCAAGAGACCCAGTACTTC; CDR3aa: CASSPEGLAVQETQYF
abundance: .; j_gene: TRBJ2-7; v_gene: TRBV29-1; d_gene: .; CDR3nt: TGCAGCGTTGAGGTTCGGGCAGCTCGTGGAGAGCAGTACTTC; CDR3aa: CSVEVRAARGEQYF
abundance: many; j_gene: TRBJ2-7; v_gene: TRBV5-1; d_gene: TRBD2; CDR3nt: TGCGCCAGCAGCTTGATGGCTAGCGGTTCCTACGAGCAGTACTTC; CDR3aa: CASSLMASGSYEQYF
abundance: many; j_gene: TRBJ2-1; v_gene: TRBV5-1; d_gene: .; CDR3nt: TGCGCCAGCAGCTTGGGACAGGCATTCTACAATGAGCAGTTCTTC; CDR3aa: CASSLGQAFYNEQFF
abundance: .; j_gene: TRBJ2-3; v_gene: TRBV20-1; d_gene: .; CDR3nt: TGCAGCCTCACTAGCAGCGAGACCACAGATACGCAGTATTTT; CDR3aa: CSLTSSETTDTQYF
abundance: few; j_gene: TRBJ1-2; v_gene: TRBV7-6; d_gene: TRBD1; CDR3nt: TGTGCCAGCAGCAATACAGGGGCGAATGGCTACACCTTC; CDR3aa: CASSNTGANGYTF
abundance: few; j_gene: TRBJ2-3; v_gene: TRBV7-3; d_gene: .; CDR3nt: TGTGCCAGCAGCTTAATAGGGAAAACAGATACGCAGTATTTT; CDR3aa: CASSLIGKTDTQYF
abundance: few; j_gene: TRBJ2-1; v_gene: TRBV24-1; d_gene: TRBD2; CDR3nt: TGTGCCACCAGTGATCGGACTAGCGGGGCTAACTACAATGAGCAGTTCTTC; CDR3aa: CATSDRTSGANYNEQFF
abundance: .; j_gene: TRBJ1-1; v_gene: TRBV5-1; d_gene: .; CDR3nt: TGCGCCAGCAGCTCGTCCCTGGAGAACACTGAAGCTTTCTTT; CDR3aa: CASSSSLENTEAFF
abundance: .; j_gene: TRBJ1-1; v_gene: TRBV9; d_gene: .; CDR3nt: TGTGCCAGCAGCGTAGAACCTCAGGGGCTCGCTTTCTTT; CDR3aa: CASSVEPQGLAFF
abundance: .; j_gene: TRBJ2-5; v_gene: TRBV28; d_gene: TRBD1; CDR3nt: TGTGCCAGCAGCCAACCGGGACAGGGTTCGAAGGCCGGCAAGGATTATCAAGAGACCCAGTACTTC; CDR3aa: CASSQPGQGSKAGKDYQETQYF
abundance: many; j_gene: TRBJ2-1; v_gene: TRBV11-3; d_gene: .; CDR3nt: TGTGCCAGCAGCGCAGGACAAGTAATATACAATGAGCAGTTCTTC; CDR3aa: CASSAGQVIYNEQFF
abundance: few; j_gene: TRBJ1-1; v_gene: TRBV4-2; d_gene: .; CDR3nt: TGTGCCAGCAGCCAAGTCGGACAGCTGGGCACTGAAGCTTTCTTT; CDR3aa: CASSQVGQLGTEAFF
abundance: .; j_gene: TRBJ1-4; v_gene: TRBV12-3/TRBV12-4; d_gene: .; CDR3nt: TGTGCCAGCAGTTTAGTAACGGGGTCTAATGAAAAACTGTTTTTT; CDR3aa: CASSLVTGSNEKLFF
abundance: many; j_gene: TRBJ2-7; v_gene: TRBV12-5; d_gene: .; CDR3nt: TGTGCTAGTGGTTCCGGGACTTTTGCCTACGAGCAGTACTTC; CDR3aa: CASGSGTFAYEQYF
abundance: few; j_gene: TRBJ2-6; v_gene: TRBV6-4; d_gene: TRBD1; CDR3nt: TGTGCCACCGTGGGGGACAGGGGTCACTCTGGGGCCAACGTCCTGACTTTC; CDR3aa: CATVGDRGHSGANVLTF
abundance: once; j_gene: TRBJ1-4; v_gene: TRBV5-8; d_gene: .; CDR3nt: TGTGCCAGCAGCCCTCACAGCGGGGCCCTTGCAACTAATGAAAAACTGTTTTTT; CDR3aa: CASSPHSGALATNEKLFF
abundance: many; j_gene: TRBJ2-2; v_gene: TRBV27; d_gene: TRBD1; CDR3nt: TGTGCCAGCAGTTTAGGGACAGCCGTGAACACCGGGGAGCTGTTTTTT; CDR3aa: CASSLGTAVNTGELFF
abundance: many; j_gene: TRBJ1-2; v_gene: TRBV29-1; d_gene: .; CDR3nt: TGCAGCGCCGATGAGGGGGGCTACACCTTC; CDR3aa: CSADEGGYTF
abundance: many; j_gene: TRBJ1-1; v_gene: TRBV2; d_gene: TRBD1; CDR3nt: TGTGCCAGCAGGGAACAGGGGGGGAACACTGAAGCTTTCTTT; CDR3aa: CASREQGGNTEAFF
abundance: few; j_gene: TRBJ2-7; v_gene: TRBV9; d_gene: TRBD2; CDR3nt: TGTGCCAGCAGCGTACTAGCGGGAGTTGGTCTAGGTTCCTACGAGCAGTACTTC; CDR3aa: CASSVLAGVGLGSYEQYF
abundance: .; j_gene: TRBJ2-5; v_gene: TRBV11-2; d_gene: .; CDR3nt: TGTGCCAGCAGCCCCCGGGGGGCGACACTGGGAGAGACCCAGTACTTC; CDR3aa: CASSPRGATLGETQYF
abundance: many; j_gene: TRBJ2-7; v_gene: TRBV2; d_gene: .; CDR3nt: TGTGCCAGCAGTGGGGACGGAGGTGAGCAGTACTTC; CDR3aa: CASSGDGGEQYF